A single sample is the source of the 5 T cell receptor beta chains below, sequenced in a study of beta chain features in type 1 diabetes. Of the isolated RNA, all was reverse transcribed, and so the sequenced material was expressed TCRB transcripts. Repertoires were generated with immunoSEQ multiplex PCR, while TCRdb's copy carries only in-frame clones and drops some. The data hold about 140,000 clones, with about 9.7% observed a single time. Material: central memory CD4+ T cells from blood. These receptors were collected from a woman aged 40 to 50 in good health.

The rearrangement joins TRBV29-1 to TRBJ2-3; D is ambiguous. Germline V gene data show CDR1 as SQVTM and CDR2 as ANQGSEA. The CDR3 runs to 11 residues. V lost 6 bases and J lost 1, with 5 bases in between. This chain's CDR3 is CSVRGTDTQYF. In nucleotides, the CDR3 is TGCAGCGTCCGCGGCACAGATACGCAGTATTTT.

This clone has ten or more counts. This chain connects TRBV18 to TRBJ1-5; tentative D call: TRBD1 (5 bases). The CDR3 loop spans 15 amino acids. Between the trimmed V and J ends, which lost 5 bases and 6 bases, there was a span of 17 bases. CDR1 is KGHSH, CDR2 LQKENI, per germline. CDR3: CASSSPGGVLQPQHF. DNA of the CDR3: TGTGCCAGCTCATCCCCGGGGGGAGTTCTTCAGCCCCAGCATTTT.

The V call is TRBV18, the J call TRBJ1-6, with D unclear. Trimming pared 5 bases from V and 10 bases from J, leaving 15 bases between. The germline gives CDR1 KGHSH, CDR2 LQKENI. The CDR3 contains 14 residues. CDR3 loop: CASSGLNTDSPLHF. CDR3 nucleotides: TGTGCCAGCTCAGGTTTAAATACAGACTCACCCCTCCACTTT.

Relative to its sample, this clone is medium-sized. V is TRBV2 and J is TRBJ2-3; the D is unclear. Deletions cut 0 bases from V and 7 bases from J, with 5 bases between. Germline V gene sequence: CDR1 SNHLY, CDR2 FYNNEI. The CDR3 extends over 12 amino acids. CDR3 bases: TGTGCCAGCAGTGAAGCGCAGAATACGCAGTATTTT. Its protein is CASSEAQNTQYF.

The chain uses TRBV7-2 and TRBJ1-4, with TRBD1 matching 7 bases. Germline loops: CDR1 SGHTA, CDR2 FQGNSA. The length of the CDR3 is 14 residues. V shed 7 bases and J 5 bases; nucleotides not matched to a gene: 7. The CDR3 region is CASTRTGQNEKLFF. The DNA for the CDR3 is TGTGCCAGCACCCGGACAGGCCAAAATGAAAAACTGTTTTTT.